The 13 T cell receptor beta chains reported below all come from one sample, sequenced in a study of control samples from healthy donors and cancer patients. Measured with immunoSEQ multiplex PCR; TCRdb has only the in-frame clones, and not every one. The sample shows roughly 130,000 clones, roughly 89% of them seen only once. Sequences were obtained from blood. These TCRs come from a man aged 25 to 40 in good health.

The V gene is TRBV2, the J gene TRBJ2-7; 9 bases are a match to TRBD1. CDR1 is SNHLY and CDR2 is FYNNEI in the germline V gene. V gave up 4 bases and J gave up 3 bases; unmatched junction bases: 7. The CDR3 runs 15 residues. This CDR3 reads CASSGRDRDFYEQYF. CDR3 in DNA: TGTGCCAGCAGTGGCCGGGACAGGGACTTCTACGAGCAGTACTTC.

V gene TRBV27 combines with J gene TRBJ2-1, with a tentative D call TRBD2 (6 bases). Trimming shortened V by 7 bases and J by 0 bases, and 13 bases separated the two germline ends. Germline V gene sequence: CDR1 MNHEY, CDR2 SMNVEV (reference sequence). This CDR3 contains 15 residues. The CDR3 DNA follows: TGTGCCAGCACCCCTGACGGGAGCTCCTACAATGAGCAGTTCTTC. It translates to CASTPDGSSYNEQFF.

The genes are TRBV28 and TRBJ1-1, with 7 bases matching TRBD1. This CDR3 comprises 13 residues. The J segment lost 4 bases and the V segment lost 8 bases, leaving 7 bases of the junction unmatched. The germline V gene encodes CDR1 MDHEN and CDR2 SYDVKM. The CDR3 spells CASYRGRGTEAFF. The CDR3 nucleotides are TGTGCCAGCTACAGGGGCAGGGGCACTGAAGCTTTCTTT. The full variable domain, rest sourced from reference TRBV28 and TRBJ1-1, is DVKVTQSSRYLVKRTGEKVFLECVQDMDHENMFWYRQDPGLGLRLIYFSYDVKMKEKGDIPEGYSVSREKKERFSLILESASTNQTSMYLCASYRGRGTEAFFGQGTRLTVV.

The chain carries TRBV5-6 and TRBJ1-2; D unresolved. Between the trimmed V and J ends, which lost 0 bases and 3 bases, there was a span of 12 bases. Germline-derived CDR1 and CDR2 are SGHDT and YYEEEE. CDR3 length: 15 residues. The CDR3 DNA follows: TGTGCCAGCAGCTTGGGCCTTCAAACGTACTATGGCTACACCTTC. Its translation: CASSLGLQTYYGYTF.

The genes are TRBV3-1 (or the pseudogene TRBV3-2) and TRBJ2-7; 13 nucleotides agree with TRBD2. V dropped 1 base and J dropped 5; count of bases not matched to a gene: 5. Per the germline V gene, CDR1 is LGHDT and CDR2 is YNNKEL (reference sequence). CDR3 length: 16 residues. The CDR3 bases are TGTGCCAGCAGCCAAGTAGGACTAGCGGGAGTGAACGAGCAGTACTTC. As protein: CASSQVGLAGVNEQYF.

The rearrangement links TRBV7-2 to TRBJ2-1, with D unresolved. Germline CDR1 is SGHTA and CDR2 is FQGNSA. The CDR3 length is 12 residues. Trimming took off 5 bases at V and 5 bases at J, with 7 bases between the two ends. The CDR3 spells CASSIANNEQFF. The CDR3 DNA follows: TGTGCCAGCAGCATCGCCAACAATGAGCAGTTCTTC.

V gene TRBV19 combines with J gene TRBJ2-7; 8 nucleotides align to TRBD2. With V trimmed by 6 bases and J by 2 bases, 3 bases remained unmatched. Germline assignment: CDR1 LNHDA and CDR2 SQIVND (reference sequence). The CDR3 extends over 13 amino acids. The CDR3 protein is CASRVAGTYEQYF. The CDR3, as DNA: TGTGCCAGTAGGGTAGCGGGAACCTACGAGCAGTACTTC.

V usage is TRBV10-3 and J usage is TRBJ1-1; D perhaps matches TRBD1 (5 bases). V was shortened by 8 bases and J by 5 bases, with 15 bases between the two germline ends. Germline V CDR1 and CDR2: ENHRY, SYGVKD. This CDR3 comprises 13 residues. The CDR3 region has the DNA TGTGCCATCCTCTCGGTTGAGGGGACTGAAGCTTTCTTT. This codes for CAILSVEGTEAFF.

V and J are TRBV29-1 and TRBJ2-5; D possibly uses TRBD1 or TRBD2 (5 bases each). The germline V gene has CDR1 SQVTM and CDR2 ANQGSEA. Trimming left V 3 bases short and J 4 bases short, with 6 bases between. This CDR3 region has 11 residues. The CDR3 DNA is TGCAGCGTTGAGAGGGGAGAGACCCAGTACTTC. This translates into CSVERGETQYF.

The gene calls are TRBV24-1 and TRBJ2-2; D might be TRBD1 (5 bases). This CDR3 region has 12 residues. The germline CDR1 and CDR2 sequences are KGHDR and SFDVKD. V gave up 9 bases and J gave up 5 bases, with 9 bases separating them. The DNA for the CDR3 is TGTGCCACCCGAGACAGAACCGGGGAGCTGTTTTTT. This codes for CATRDRTGELFF.

This chain's CDR3 is CASSISLLGDGRLIPTNEKLFF. Written as DNA, the CDR3 is TGTGCCAGTAGTATAAGTCTATTGGGGGACGGAAGACTAATACCAACTAATGAAAAACTGTTTTTT. The chain is built from TRBV19 and TRBJ1-4; possible D gene TRBD1, 5 bases. Germline CDR1 is LNHDA and CDR2 is SQIVND (reference sequence). The V and J ends lost 2 bases and 0 bases respectively, with 28 bases between them. CDR3 size: 22 residues.

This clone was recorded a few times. This CDR3 is CASTSGTGAPYGYTF. In nucleotides, the CDR3 is TGTGCCAGTACCTCCGGGACAGGTGCACCGTATGGCTACACCTTC. This rearrangement joins TRBV19 to TRBJ1-2; 8 positions match TRBD1. Germline assignment: CDR1 LNHDA and CDR2 SQIVND (reference sequence). The trim removed 7 bases at V and 5 bases at J, leaving 12 bases unmatched. CDR3 length: 15 residues.

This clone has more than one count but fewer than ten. CDR3 sequence: CASSSASGFNGYTF. The DNA for the CDR3 is TGTGCCAGTAGTAGCGCTTCAGGGTTCAATGGCTACACCTTC. V is TRBV19 and J is TRBJ1-2, with a weak D call TRBD1 (5 bases). The CDR3 is made up of 14 amino acids. The germline V gene encodes CDR1 LNHDA and CDR2 SQIVND (reference sequence). V was pared by 4 bases and J by 6 bases, with 15 bases between.